The rows below give T cell receptor beta chains drawn from one sample of a study of response to subunit inactivated influenza vaccine. Each CDR3 protein gets one entry after TCRdb re-called the RT-PCR reads with MiXCR. The sample includes some 570,000 distinct CDR3 sequences, roughly 12% seen only once; the top ten take 11%. These data were also filed under a second study, of T cells expressing NK-cell markers.

The sample consisted of PBMCs from blood, taken on the day of vaccination. The receptor source for this set is a man aged 50-59 years who received an inactivated influenza vaccine. Each CDR3 is given with its conserved first and last residue. Fields, in order: V gene, J gene, CDR3 protein.

V: TRBV12-3/TRBV12-4; J: TRBJ1-2; CDR3: CASSFSGGAYGYTF
V: TRBV6-6; J: TRBJ2-7; CDR3: CASRKPPYEQYF
V: TRBV12-3/TRBV12-4; J: TRBJ2-2; CDR3: CASSFNRGYTGELFF
V: TRBV28; J: TRBJ2-1; CDR3: CASTQGGADEQFF
V: TRBV2; J: TRBJ2-5; CDR3: CASSPNRGGALETQYF
V: TRBV29-1; J: TRBJ2-1; CDR3: CSVEGSGRGSYNEQFF
V: TRBV20-1; J: TRBJ2-1; CDR3: CSARDLGLAAYNEQFF
V: TRBV2; J: TRBJ2-5; CDR3: CASSDPSSGGPETQYF
V: TRBV4-3; J: TRBJ2-7; CDR3: CASSQDRAGGIDEQYF
V: TRBV29-1; J: TRBJ2-1; CDR3: CSGSPPGQREIYGEQFF
V: TRBV9; J: TRBJ2-1; CDR3: CASSVEAVLIGEQFF
V: TRBV6-1; J: TRBJ2-7; CDR3: CASTPVGADEQYF
V: TRBV12-3/TRBV12-4; J: TRBJ2-7; CDR3: CASSFRPRYEQYF
V: TRBV6-1; J: TRBJ2-1; CDR3: CASHGLAGYNEQFF
V: TRBV10-3; J: TRBJ1-3; CDR3: CAISHRDTQGNTIYF
V: TRBV6-2/TRBV6-3; J: TRBJ2-7; CDR3: CASRELAGESYEQYF
V: TRBV30; J: TRBJ1-5; CDR3: CAWTGQGGHQPQHF
V: TRBV6-1; J: TRBJ2-4; CDR3: CASSGMRDIQYF
V: TRBV29-1; J: TRBJ2-2; CDR3: CSVGGQGGTGELFF
V: TRBV7-9; J: TRBJ2-4; CDR3: CASSGTLDGKNIQYF
V: TRBV4-2; J: TRBJ2-5; CDR3: CASSQDYGRAQETQYF
V: TRBV28; J: TRBJ2-2; CDR3: CASDTLEGARTGELFF
V: TRBV20-1; J: TRBJ2-7; CDR3: CSARKQGYEQYF
V: TRBV5-1; J: TRBJ1-2; CDR3: CASSFGPGEGYGYTF
V: TRBV12-3/TRBV12-4; J: TRBJ2-5; CDR3: CASSHSGGQETQYF
V: TRBV5-1; J: TRBJ2-3; CDR3: CATSVWSTDTQYF
V: TRBV12-3/TRBV12-4; J: TRBJ1-5; CDR3: CASTVRGINQPQHF
V: TRBV20-1; J: TRBJ2-2; CDR3: CSAINRGANTGELFF
V: TRBV20-1; J: TRBJ1-1; CDR3: CSARDNGPIWPEAFF
V: TRBV5-1; J: TRBJ2-1; CDR3: CASSLESRLYNEQFF
V: TRBV20-1; J: TRBJ2-5; CDR3: CSASATRETQYF
V: TRBV12-2; J: TRBJ2-7; CDR3: CASLSPGRGYEQYF
V: TRBV10-2; J: TRBJ1-1; CDR3: CASTRGEGATEAFF
V: TRBV20-1; J: TRBJ2-2; CDR3: CSARDRAGELFF
V: TRBV20-1; J: TRBJ2-1; CDR3: CSAIPSGTYNEQFF
V: TRBV28; J: TRBJ2-1; CDR3: CASSRKGLTYNEQFF
V: TRBV12-3/TRBV12-4; J: TRBJ1-5; CDR3: CASSLSQVNQPQHF
V: TRBV5-1; J: TRBJ2-4; CDR3: CASSLDRGLYGIQYF
V: TRBV7-3; J: TRBJ2-1; CDR3: CASSAPRTARGGNEQFF
V: TRBV6-1; J: TRBJ2-2; CDR3: CASSRGTDTGELFF
V: TRBV5-1; J: TRBJ2-7; CDR3: CASSAQPGSVGYEQYF
V: TRBV5-1; J: TRBJ2-1; CDR3: CASSLRTYRDNEQFF
V: TRBV28; J: TRBJ2-1; CDR3: CASRLTGAAYNEQFF
V: TRBV7-9; J: TRBJ2-2; CDR3: CASSSHTTGELFF
V: TRBV12-3/TRBV12-4; J: TRBJ2-3; CDR3: CASSLRLRSTDTQYF
V: TRBV10-3; J: TRBJ2-3; CDR3: CAITRDSTDTQYF
V: TRBV28; J: TRBJ2-6; CDR3: CASSTMGWIGVSGSGANVLTF
V: TRBV20-1; J: TRBJ2-7; CDR3: CSAHPGEKAGYEQYF
V: TRBV5-1; J: TRBJ1-1; CDR3: CASSLKGQVNTEAFF